This TCR beta chain was captured by sequencing in a study of long-term antiretroviral therapy in people with HIV. This CDR3 comprises 15 residues. The trim removed 3 bases at V and 5 bases at J, leaving 9 bases unmatched. Germline CDR1 reads LGHNA; CDR2 reads YSLEER. Findings and limits, study-wide: ART was followed by higher diversity that remained below transplant donor controls.

As concerns this clone: Its antigen is unknown.

At the survey level, the v3.0 immunoSEQ assay was run. Here immunoSEQ multiplex PCR was the method, and the copy in TCRdb shows in-frame clones only, minus some. This table holds just under 30,000 clones, more than 85% found once. The sequences come from unsorted PBMCs, collected roughly 5 years before starting antiretroviral therapy. The chain is built from TRBV4-3 and TRBJ1-2, with 7 bases identical to TRBD1. The origin of this receptor is a man aged 45-60 years with HIV. CDR3 DNA: TGCGCCAGCAGCCACAAAAACAGGGGAGGGTATGGCTACACCTTC. Protein product: CASSHKNRGGYGYTF.